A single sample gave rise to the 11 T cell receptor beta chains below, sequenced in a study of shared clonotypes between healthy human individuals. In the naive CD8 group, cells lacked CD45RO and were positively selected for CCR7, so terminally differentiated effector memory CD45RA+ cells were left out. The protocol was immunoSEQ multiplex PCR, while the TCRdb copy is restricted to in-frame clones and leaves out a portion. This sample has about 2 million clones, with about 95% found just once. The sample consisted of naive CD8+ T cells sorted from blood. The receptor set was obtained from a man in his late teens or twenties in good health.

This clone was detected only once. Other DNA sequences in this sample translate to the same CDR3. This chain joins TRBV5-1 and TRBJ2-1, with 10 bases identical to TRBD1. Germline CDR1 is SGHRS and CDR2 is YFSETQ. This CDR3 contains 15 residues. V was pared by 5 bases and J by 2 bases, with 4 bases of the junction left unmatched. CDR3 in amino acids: CASSLTGGPYNEQFF. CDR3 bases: TGCGCCAGCAGTCTGACAGGGGGCCCCTACAATGAGCAGTTCTTC.

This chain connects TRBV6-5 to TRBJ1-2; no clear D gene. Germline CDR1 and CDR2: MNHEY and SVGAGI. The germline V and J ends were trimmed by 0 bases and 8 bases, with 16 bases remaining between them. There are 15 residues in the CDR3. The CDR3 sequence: CASSYSMGFAEGYTF. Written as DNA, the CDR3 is TGTGCCAGCAGTTACTCCATGGGGTTTGCGGAGGGCTACACCTTC.

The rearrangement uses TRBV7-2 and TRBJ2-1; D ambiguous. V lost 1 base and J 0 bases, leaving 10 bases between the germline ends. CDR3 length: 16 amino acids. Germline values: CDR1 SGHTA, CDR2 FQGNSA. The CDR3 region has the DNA TGTGCCAGCAGCTTAGTAACTTATAGCTCCTACAATGAGCAGTTCTTC. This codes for CASSLVTYSSYNEQFF.

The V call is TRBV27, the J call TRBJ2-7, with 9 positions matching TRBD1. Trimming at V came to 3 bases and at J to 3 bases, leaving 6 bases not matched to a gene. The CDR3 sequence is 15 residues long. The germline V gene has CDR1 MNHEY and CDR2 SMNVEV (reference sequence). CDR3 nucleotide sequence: TGTGCCAGCAGTTTTACGGGGACAGGGATCTACGAGCAGTACTTC. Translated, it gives CASSFTGTGIYEQYF.

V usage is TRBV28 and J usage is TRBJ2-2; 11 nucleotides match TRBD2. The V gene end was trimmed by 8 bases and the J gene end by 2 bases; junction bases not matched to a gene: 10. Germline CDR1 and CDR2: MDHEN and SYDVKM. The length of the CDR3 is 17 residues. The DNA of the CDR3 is TGTGCCAGCCAAACCACTAGCGGGGGACAAAACACCGGGGAGCTGTTTTTT. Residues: CASQTTSGGQNTGELFF.

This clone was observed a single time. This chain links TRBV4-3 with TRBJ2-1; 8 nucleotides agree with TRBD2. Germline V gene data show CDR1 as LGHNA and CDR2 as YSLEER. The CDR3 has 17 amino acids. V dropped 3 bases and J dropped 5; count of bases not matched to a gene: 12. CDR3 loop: CASSHLLGLGANNEQFF. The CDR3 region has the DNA TGCGCCAGCAGCCACCTCTTGGGACTAGGGGCGAACAATGAGCAGTTCTTC.

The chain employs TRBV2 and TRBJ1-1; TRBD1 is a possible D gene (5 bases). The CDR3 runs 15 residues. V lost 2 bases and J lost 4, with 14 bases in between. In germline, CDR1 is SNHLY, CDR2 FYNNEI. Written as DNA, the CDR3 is TGTGCCAGCAGTGAATTCGGACGAGGGACCACTGAAGCTTTCTTT. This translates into CASSEFGRGTTEAFF.

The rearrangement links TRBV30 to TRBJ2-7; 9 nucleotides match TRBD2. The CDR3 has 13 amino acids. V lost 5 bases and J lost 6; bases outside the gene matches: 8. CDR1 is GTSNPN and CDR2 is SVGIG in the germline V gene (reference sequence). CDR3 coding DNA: TGTGCCTGGGACCCGGGACTAGCTCGCGAGCAGTACTTC. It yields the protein CAWDPGLAREQYF. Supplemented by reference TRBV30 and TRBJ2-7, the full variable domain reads SQTIHQWPATLVQPVGSPLSLECTVEGTSNPNLYWYRQAAGRGLQLLFYSVGIGQISSEVPQNLSASRPQDRQFILSSKKLLLSDSGFYLCAWDPGLAREQYFGPGTRLTVT.

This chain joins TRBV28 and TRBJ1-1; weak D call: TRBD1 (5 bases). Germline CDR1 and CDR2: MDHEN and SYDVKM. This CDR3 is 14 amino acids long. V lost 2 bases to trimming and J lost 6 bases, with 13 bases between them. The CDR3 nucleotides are TGTGCCAGCAGTTTACTCCCCGGGGCGCCTGAAGCTTTCTTT. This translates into CASSLLPGAPEAFF.

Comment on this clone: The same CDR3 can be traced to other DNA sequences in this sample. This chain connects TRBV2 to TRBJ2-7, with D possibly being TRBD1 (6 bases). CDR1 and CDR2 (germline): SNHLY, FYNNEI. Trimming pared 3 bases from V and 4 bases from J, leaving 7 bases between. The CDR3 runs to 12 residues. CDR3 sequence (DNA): TGTGCCAGCAGTGAGGGGGCTTACGAGCAGTACTTC. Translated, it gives CASSEGAYEQYF.

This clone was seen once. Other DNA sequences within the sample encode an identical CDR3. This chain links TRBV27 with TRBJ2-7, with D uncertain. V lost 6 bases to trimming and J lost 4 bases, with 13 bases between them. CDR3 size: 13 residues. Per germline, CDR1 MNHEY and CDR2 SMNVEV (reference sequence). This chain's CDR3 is CASSPESFYEQYF. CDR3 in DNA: TGTGCCAGCAGCCCGGAAAGCTTTTACGAGCAGTACTTC.